A selection of T cell receptor beta chains follows, all from one sample in a study of CD8 T cells in Susac syndrome. In TCRdb, the immunoSEQ multiplex PCR reads were re-called with MiXCR into one record per CDR3 protein. The sample consists of just over 150,000 distinct CDR3 sequences, just under 95% of them appearing once. Sequenced input: CD8+ T cells from PBMCs. These receptors were collected from a human donor with multiple sclerosis. The CDR3 runs from the conserved cysteine through the conserved F or W. A D gene is named only where the DNA matches it firmly. A clone size is listed for some rows: how often the clone was seen (once, few, many), or a class if it is expanded.

V gene: TRBV7-2
clone size: medium-sized
D gene: TRBD2
J gene: TRBJ2-5
CDR3 DNA: TGCGCCAGCAGCCAAGTGACTAGCGGGGGGGAGACCCAGTACTTC
CDR3 protein: CASSQVTSGGETQYF

V gene: TRBV30
clone size: NA
D gene: NA
J gene: TRBJ1-5
CDR3 DNA: TGTGCCTGGAGGGGCGTGAAGCCCCAGCATTTT
CDR3 protein: CAWRGVKPQHF

V gene: TRBV9
clone size: NA
D gene: NA
J gene: TRBJ2-2
CDR3 DNA: TGTGCCAGCAGCGGTGTCTTAGGGGAGCTGTTTTTT
CDR3 protein: CASSGVLGELFF

V gene: TRBV7-2
clone size: NA
D gene: NA
J gene: TRBJ1-5
CDR3 DNA: TGTGCCAGCAGCCCGGGAGGGGGAAAGCCCCAGCATTTT
CDR3 protein: CASSPGGGKPQHF

V gene: TRBV4-2
clone size: NA
D gene: NA
J gene: TRBJ1-2
CDR3 DNA: TGTGCCAGCAGCGGGACGGCCCGAGTGGGCTATGGCTACACCTTC
CDR3 protein: CASSGTARVGYGYTF

V gene: TRBV12-3/TRBV12-4
clone size: NA
D gene: TRBD2
J gene: TRBJ2-1
CDR3 DNA: TGTGCCAGCAGTCCTTCGGGGGGGAATGAGCAGTTCTTC
CDR3 protein: CASSPSGGNEQFF

V gene: TRBV20-1
clone size: NA
D gene: NA
J gene: TRBJ2-7
CDR3 DNA: TGCAGTGCTCGAGAGGGCTGGGACGAGCAGTACTTC
CDR3 protein: CSAREGWDEQYF

V gene: TRBV2
clone size: NA
D gene: TRBD1
J gene: TRBJ1-1
CDR3 DNA: TGTGCCAGCAGACTGGGACAGGGCTTGAACACTGAAGCTTTCTTT
CDR3 protein: CASRLGQGLNTEAFF

V gene: TRBV27
clone size: NA
D gene: NA
J gene: TRBJ2-3
CDR3 DNA: TGTGCCAGCAGTTTGAGAAGCGGGCCAGATACGCAGTATTTT
CDR3 protein: CASSLRSGPDTQYF

V gene: TRBV30
clone size: NA
D gene: NA
J gene: TRBJ2-1
CDR3 DNA: TGTGCCTGGAGTGTAGAGGAGGGGAAATCCTACAATGAGCAGTTCTTC
CDR3 protein: CAWSVEEGKSYNEQFF

V gene: TRBV6-2/TRBV6-3
clone size: NA
D gene: NA
J gene: TRBJ1-1
CDR3 DNA: TGTGCCAGCAGTTACTCGAAGGGGGGCACTGAAGCTTTCTTT
CDR3 protein: CASSYSKGGTEAFF

V gene: TRBV6-2/TRBV6-3
clone size: few
D gene: NA
J gene: TRBJ1-1
CDR3 DNA: TGTGCCAGCAGCAGGGTTAACACTGAAGCTTTCTTT
CDR3 protein: CASSRVNTEAFF

V gene: TRBV14
clone size: NA
D gene: NA
J gene: TRBJ2-1
CDR3 DNA: TGTGCCAGCAGCCAAGAGGGCCGCGGGGAGCAGTTCTTC
CDR3 protein: CASSQEGRGEQFF

V gene: TRBV7-9
clone size: NA
D gene: TRBD1
J gene: TRBJ2-7
CDR3 DNA: TGTGCCAGCAGCTCACCGACAGGGACCTACGAGCAGTACTTC
CDR3 protein: CASSSPTGTYEQYF

V gene: TRBV14
clone size: NA
D gene: NA
J gene: TRBJ2-1
CDR3 DNA: TGTGCCAGCAGCCAATACAGGGCCAATGAGCAGTTCTTC
CDR3 protein: CASSQYRANEQFF

V gene: TRBV27
clone size: NA
D gene: NA
J gene: TRBJ2-7
CDR3 DNA: TGTGCCAGCAGGCGGGCAGGGTTCTACGAGCAGTACTTC
CDR3 protein: CASRRAGFYEQYF

V gene: TRBV3-1
clone size: NA
D gene: TRBD1
J gene: TRBJ2-2
CDR3 DNA: TGTGCCAGCAGCCAACCGGTCATGGGACAGGGCGGTTATACCGGGGAGCTGTTTTTT
CDR3 protein: CASSQPVMGQGGYTGELFF

V gene: TRBV2
clone size: NA
D gene: NA
J gene: TRBJ2-1
CDR3 DNA: TGTGCCACCAAGGAGCTAGTCGGGCGGAATGAGCAGTTCTTC
CDR3 protein: CATKELVGRNEQFF

V gene: TRBV27
clone size: NA
D gene: TRBD2
J gene: TRBJ2-3
CDR3 DNA: TGTGCCAGCAGTGGTCCGGGACTAGCGGGGGGACCCGCCACAGATACGCAGTATTTT
CDR3 protein: CASSGPGLAGGPATDTQYF

V gene: TRBV5-1
clone size: NA
D gene: TRBD1
J gene: TRBJ2-1
CDR3 DNA: TGCGCCAGCAGCTTGACGCAGGGGGACGTCAATGAGCAGTTCTTC
CDR3 protein: CASSLTQGDVNEQFF

V gene: TRBV11-2
clone size: NA
D gene: NA
J gene: TRBJ1-1
CDR3 DNA: TGTGCCAGCAGCCCCAAGACAGGGAACACTGAAGCTTTCTTT
CDR3 protein: CASSPKTGNTEAFF

V gene: TRBV25-1
clone size: NA
D gene: NA
J gene: TRBJ1-5
CDR3 DNA: TGTGCCAGCAGTGAACTTAGCAATCAGCCCCAGCATTTT
CDR3 protein: CASSELSNQPQHF

V gene: TRBV11-2
clone size: NA
D gene: TRBD1
J gene: TRBJ2-7
CDR3 DNA: TGTGCCAGCAGCTCCCCGGGGACAGGGACCTACGAGCAGTACTTC
CDR3 protein: CASSSPGTGTYEQYF

V gene: TRBV29-1
clone size: NA
D gene: NA
J gene: TRBJ1-1
CDR3 DNA: TGCAGCGGGGGGGGAGGCACTGAAGCTTTCTTT
CDR3 protein: CSGGGGTEAFF

V gene: TRBV9
clone size: NA
D gene: NA
J gene: TRBJ2-5
CDR3 DNA: TGTGCCAGCAGCGTAGGTAGCGGCAAGCTCGAGACCCAGTACTTC
CDR3 protein: CASSVGSGKLETQYF

V gene: TRBV15
clone size: NA
D gene: TRBD1
J gene: TRBJ2-2
CDR3 DNA: TGTGCCACCAGCAGAGCACCGGGACAGGAGGGTTACGGGGAGCTGTTTTTT
CDR3 protein: CATSRAPGQEGYGELFF